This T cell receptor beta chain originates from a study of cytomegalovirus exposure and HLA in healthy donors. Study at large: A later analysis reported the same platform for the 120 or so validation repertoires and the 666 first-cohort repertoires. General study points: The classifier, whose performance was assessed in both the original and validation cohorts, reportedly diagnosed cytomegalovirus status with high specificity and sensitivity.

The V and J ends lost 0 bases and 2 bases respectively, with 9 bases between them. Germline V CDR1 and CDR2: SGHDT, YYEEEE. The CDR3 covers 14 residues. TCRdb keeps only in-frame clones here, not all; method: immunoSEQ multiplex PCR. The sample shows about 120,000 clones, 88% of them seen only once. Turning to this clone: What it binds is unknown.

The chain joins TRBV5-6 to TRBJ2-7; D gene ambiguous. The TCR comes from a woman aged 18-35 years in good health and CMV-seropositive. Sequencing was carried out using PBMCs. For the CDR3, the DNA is TGTGCCAGCAGCTTGGTGGTGCGAACCTACGAGCAGTACTTC. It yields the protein CASSLVVRTYEQYF.